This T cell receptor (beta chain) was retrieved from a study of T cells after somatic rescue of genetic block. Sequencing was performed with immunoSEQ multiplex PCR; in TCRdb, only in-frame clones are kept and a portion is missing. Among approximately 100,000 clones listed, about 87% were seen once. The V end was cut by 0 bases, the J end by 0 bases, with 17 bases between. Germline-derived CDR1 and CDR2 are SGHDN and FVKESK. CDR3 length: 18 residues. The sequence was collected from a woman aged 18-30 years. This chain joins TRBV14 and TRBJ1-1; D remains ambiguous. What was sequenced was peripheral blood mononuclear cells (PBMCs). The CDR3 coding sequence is TGTGCCAGCAGCCAAGAAGTTGGGCGACATCGGATGAACACTGAAGCTTTCTTT. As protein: CASSQEVGRHRMNTEAFF.